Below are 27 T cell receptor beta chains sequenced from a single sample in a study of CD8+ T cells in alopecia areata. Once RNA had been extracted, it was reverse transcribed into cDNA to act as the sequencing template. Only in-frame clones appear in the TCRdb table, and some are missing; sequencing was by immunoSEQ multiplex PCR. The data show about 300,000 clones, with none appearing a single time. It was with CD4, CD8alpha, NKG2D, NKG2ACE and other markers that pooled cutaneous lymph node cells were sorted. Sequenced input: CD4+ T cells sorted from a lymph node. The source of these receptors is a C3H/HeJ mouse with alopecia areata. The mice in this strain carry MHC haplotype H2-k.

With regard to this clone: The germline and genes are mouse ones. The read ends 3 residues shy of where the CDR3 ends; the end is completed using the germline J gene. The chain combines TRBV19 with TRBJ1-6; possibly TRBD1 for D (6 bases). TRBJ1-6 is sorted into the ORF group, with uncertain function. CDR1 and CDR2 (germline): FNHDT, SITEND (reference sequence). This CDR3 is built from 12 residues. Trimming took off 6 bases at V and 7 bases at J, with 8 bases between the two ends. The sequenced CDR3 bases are TGTGCCAGCAAGGGACAAAATTCGCCC. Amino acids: CASKGQNSP. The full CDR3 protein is CASKGQNSPLYF.

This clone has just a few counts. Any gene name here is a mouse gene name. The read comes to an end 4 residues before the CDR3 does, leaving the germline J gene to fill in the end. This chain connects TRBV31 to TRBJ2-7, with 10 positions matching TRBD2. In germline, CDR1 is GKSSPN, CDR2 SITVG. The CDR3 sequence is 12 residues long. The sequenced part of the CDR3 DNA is TGTGCCTCGGGACTGGGGTCGTAT. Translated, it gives CASGLGSY. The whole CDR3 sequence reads CASGLGSYEQYF.

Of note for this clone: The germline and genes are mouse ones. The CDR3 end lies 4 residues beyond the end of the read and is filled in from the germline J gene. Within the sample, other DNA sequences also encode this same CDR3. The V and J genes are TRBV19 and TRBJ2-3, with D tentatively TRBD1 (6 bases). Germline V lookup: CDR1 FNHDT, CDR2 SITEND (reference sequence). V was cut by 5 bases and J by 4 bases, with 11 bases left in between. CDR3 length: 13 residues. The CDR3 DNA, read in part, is TGTGCCAGCAGCACAGGGACAACAGAA. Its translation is CASSTGTTE. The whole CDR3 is CASSTGTTETLYF. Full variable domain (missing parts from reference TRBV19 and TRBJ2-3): GGIITQTPKFLIGQEGQKLTLKCQQNFNHDTMYWYRQDSGKGLRLIYYSITENDLQKGDLSEGYDASREKKSSFSLTVTSAQKNEMAVFLCASSTGTTETLYFGSGTRLTVL.

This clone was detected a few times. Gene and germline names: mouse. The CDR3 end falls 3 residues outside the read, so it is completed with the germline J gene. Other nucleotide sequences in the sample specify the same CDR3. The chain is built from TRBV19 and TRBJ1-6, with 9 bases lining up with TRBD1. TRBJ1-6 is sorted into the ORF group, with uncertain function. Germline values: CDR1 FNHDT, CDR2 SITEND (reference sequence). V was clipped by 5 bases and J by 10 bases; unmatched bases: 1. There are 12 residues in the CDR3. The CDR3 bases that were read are TGTGCCAGCAGAACAGGGGGCTCGCCC. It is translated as CASRTGGSP. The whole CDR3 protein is CASRTGGSPLYF.

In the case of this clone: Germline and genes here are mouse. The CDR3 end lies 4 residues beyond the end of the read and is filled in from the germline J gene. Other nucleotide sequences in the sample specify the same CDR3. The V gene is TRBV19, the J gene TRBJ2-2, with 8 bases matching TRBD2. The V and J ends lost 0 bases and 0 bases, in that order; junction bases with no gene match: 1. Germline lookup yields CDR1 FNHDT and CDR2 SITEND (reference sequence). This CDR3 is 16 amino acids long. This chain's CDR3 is CASSIVGGANTGQLYF. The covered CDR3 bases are TGTGCCAGCAGTATAGTTGGGGGGGCAAACACCGGG.

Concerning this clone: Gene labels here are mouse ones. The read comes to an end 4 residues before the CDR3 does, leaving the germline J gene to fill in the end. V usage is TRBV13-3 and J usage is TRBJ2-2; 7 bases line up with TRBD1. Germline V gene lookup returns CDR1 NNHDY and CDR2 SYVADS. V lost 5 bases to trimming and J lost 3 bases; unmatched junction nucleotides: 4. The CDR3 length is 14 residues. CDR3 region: CASRQGRDTGQLYF. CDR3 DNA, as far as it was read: TGTGCCAGCAGACAGGGGAGGGACACCGGG.

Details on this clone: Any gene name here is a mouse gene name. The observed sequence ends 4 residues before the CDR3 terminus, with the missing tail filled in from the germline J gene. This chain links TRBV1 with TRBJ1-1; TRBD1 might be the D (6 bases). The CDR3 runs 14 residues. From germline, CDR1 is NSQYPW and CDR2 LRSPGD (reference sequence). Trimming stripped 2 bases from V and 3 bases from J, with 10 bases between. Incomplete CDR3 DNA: TGCACCTGCAGTGCAAGGGGGTCGGACACA. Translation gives CTCSARGSDT. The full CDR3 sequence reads CTCSARGSDTEVFF.

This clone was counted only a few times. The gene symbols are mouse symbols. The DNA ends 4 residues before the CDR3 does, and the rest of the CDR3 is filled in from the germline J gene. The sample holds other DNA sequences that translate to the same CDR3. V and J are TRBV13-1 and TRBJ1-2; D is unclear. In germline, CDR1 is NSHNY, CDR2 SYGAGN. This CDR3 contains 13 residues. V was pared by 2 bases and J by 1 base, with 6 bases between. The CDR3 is CASSDPKNSDYTF. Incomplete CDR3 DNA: TGTGCCAGCAGTGACCCAAAAAACTCC.

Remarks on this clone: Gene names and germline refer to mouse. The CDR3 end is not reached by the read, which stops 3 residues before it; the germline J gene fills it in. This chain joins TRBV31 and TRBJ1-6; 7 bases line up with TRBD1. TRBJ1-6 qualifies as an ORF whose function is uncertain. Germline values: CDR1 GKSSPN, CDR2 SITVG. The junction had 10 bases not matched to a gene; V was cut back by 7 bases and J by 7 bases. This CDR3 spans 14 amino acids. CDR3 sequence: CAYETGRGNSPLYF. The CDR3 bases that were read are TGTGCCTACGAGACAGGGAGAGGGAATTCGCCC.

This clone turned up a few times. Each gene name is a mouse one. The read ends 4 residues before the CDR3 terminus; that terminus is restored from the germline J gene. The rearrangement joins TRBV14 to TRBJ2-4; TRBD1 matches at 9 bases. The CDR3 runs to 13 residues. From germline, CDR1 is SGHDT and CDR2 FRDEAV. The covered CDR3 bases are TGTGCCAGCAGTTTAGGGACAGGGAAC. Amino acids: CASSLGTGN. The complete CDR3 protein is CASSLGTGNTLYF.

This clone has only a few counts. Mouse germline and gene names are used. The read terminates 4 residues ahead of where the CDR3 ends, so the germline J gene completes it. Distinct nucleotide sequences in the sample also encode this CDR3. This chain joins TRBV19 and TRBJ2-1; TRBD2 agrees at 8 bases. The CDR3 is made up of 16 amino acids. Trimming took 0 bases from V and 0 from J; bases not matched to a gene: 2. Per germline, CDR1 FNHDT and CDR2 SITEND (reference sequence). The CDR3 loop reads CASSIGWGGNYAEQFF. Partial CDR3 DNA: TGTGCCAGCAGTATAGGGTGGGGGGGTAACTATGCT. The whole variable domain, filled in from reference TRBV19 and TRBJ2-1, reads GGIITQTPKFLIGQEGQKLTLKCQQNFNHDTMYWYRQDSGKGLRLIYYSITENDLQKGDLSEGYDASREKKSSFSLTVTSAQKNEMAVFLCASSIGWGGNYAEQFFGPGTRLTVL.

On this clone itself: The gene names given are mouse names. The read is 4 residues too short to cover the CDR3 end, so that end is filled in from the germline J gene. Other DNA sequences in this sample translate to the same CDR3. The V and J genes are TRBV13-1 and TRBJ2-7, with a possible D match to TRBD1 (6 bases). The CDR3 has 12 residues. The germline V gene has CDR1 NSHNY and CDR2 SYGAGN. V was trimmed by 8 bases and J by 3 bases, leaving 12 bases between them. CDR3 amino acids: CASRRDNYEQYF. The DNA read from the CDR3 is TGTGCCAGTCGGAGGGACAACTAT.

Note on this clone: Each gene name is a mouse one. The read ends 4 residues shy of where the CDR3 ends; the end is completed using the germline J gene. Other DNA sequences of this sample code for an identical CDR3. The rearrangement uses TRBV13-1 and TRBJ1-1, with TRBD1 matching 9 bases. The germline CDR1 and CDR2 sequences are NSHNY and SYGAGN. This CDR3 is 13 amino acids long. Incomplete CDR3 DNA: TGTGCCAGCAGGCCTGGACAGGGGACA. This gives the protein CASRPGQGT. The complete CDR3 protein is CASRPGQGTEVFF.

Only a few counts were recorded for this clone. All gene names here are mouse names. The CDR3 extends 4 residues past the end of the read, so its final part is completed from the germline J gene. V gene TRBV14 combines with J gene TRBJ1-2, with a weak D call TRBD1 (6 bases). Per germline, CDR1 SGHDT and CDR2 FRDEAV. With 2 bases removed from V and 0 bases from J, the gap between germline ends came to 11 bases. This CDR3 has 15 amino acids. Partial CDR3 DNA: TGTGCCAGCAGTTTGTGGGGGGCAGCAAACTCC. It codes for CASSLWGAANS. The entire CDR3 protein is CASSLWGAANSDYTF.

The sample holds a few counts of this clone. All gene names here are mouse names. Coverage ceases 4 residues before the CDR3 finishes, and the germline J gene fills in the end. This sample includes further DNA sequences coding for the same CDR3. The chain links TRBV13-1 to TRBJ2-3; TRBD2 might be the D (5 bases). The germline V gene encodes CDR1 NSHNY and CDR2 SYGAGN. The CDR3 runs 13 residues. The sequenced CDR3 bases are TGTGCCAGCAGTGGCTGGGTCGGAGAA. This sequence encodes CASSGWVGE. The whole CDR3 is CASSGWVGETLYF.

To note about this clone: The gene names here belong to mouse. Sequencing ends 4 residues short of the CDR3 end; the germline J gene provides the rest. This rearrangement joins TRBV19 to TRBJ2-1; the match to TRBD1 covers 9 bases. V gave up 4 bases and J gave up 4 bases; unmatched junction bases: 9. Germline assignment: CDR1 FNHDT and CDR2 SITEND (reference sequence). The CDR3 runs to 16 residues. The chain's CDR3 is CASSSGTGRGYAEQFF. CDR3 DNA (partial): TGTGCCAGCAGTTCCGGGACAGGGAGGGGGTATGCT.

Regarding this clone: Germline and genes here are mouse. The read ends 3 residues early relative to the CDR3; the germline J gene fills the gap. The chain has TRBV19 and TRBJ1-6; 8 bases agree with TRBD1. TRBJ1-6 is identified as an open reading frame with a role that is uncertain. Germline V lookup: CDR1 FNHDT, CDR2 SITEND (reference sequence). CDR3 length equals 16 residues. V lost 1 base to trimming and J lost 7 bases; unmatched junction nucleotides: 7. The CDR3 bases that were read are TGTGCCAGCAGTATACCCAGGGGGCGCGGAAATTCGCCC. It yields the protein CASSIPRGRGNSP. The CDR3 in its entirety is CASSIPRGRGNSPLYF.

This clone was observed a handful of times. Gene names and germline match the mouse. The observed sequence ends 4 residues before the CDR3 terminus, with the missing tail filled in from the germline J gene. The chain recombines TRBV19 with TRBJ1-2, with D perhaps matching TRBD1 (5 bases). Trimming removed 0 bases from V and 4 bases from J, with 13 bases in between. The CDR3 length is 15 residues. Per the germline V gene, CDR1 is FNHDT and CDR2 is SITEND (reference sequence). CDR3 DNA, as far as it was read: TGTGCCAGCAGTATAGCGGGGGGGTTGGTCTCC. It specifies CASSIAGGLVS. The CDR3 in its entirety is CASSIAGGLVSDYTF.

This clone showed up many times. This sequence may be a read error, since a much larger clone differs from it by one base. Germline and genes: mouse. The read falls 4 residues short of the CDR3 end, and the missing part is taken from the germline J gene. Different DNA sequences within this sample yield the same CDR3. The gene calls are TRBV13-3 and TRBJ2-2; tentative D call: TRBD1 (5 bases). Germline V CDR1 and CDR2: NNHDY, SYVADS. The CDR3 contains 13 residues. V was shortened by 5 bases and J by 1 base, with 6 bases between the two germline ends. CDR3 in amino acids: CASRDRNTGQLYF. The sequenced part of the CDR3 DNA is TGTGCCAGCAGAGACAGAAACACCGGG.

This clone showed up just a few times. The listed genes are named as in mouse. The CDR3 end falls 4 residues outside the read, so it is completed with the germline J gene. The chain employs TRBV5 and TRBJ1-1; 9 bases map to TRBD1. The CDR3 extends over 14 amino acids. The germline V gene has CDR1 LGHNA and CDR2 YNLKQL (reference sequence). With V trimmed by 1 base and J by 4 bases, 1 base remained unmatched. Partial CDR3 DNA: TGTGCCAGCAGCCAAGTGGACAGGGGCACA. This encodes CASSQVDRGT. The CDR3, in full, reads CASSQVDRGTEVFF.

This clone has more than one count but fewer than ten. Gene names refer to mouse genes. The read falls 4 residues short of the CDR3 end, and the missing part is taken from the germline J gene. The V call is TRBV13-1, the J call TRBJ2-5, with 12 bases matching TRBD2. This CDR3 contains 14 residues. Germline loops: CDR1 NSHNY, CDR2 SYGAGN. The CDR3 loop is CASRRDWGEDTQYF. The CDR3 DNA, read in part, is TGTGCCAGCAGAAGGGACTGGGGGGAAGAC.

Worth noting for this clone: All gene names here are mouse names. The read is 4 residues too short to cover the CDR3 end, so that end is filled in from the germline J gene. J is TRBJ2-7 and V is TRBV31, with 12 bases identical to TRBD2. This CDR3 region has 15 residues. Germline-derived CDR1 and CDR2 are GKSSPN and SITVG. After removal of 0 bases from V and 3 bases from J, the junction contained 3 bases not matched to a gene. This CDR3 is CAWSLGGLGGYEQYF. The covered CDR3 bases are TGTGCCTGGAGTCTAGGGGGACTGGGGGGCTAT.

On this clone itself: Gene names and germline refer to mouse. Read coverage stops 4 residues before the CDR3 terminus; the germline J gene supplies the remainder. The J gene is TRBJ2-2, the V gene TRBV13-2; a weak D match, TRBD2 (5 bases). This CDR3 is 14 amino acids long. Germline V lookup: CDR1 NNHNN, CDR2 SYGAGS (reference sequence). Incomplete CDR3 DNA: TGTGCCAGCGGTGAGGCTGGGCGGCACGGG. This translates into CASGEAGRHG. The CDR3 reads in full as CASGEAGRHGQLYF.

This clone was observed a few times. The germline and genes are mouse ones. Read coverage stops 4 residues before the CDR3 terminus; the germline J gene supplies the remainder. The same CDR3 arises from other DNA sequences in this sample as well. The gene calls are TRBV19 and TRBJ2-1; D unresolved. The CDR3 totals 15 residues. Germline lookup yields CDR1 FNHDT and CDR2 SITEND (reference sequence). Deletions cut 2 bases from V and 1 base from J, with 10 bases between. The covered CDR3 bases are TGTGCCAGCAGTATTTCTGGTCAAAACTATGCT. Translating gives CASSISGQNYA. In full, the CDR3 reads CASSISGQNYAEQFF.

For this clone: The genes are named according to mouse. The CDR3 DNA, read in part, is TGTGCCAGCAGCCAAGACTATAACCAAGAC. Translation gives CASSQDYNQD. The entire CDR3 is CASSQDYNQDTQYF. The rearrangement uses TRBV5 and TRBJ2-5; no definite D call. The read comes to an end 4 residues before the CDR3 does, leaving the germline J gene to fill in the end. The CDR3 has 14 amino acids. Per germline, CDR1 LGHNA and CDR2 YNLKQL (reference sequence). V was clipped by 0 bases and J by 0 bases, with 4 bases between them.

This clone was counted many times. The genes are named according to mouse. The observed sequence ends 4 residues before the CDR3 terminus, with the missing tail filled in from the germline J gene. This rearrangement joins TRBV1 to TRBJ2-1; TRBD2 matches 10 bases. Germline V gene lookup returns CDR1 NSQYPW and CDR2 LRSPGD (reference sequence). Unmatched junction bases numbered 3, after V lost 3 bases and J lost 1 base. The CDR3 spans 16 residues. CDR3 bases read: TGCACCTGCAGTGCCAACTGGGGGGGGAACTATGCT. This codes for CTCSANWGGNYA. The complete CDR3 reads CTCSANWGGNYAEQFF.

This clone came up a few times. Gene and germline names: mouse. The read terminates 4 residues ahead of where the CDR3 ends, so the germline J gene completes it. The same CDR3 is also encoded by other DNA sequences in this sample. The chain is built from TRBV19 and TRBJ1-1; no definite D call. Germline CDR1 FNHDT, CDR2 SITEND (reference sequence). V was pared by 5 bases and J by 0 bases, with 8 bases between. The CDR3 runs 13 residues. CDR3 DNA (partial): TGTGCCAGCAGCATCCAAGCAAACACA. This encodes CASSIQANT. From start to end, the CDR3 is CASSIQANTEVFF. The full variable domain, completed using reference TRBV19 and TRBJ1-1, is GGIITQTPKFLIGQEGQKLTLKCQQNFNHDTMYWYRQDSGKGLRLIYYSITENDLQKGDLSEGYDASREKKSSFSLTVTSAQKNEMAVFLCASSIQANTEVFFGKGTRLTVV.